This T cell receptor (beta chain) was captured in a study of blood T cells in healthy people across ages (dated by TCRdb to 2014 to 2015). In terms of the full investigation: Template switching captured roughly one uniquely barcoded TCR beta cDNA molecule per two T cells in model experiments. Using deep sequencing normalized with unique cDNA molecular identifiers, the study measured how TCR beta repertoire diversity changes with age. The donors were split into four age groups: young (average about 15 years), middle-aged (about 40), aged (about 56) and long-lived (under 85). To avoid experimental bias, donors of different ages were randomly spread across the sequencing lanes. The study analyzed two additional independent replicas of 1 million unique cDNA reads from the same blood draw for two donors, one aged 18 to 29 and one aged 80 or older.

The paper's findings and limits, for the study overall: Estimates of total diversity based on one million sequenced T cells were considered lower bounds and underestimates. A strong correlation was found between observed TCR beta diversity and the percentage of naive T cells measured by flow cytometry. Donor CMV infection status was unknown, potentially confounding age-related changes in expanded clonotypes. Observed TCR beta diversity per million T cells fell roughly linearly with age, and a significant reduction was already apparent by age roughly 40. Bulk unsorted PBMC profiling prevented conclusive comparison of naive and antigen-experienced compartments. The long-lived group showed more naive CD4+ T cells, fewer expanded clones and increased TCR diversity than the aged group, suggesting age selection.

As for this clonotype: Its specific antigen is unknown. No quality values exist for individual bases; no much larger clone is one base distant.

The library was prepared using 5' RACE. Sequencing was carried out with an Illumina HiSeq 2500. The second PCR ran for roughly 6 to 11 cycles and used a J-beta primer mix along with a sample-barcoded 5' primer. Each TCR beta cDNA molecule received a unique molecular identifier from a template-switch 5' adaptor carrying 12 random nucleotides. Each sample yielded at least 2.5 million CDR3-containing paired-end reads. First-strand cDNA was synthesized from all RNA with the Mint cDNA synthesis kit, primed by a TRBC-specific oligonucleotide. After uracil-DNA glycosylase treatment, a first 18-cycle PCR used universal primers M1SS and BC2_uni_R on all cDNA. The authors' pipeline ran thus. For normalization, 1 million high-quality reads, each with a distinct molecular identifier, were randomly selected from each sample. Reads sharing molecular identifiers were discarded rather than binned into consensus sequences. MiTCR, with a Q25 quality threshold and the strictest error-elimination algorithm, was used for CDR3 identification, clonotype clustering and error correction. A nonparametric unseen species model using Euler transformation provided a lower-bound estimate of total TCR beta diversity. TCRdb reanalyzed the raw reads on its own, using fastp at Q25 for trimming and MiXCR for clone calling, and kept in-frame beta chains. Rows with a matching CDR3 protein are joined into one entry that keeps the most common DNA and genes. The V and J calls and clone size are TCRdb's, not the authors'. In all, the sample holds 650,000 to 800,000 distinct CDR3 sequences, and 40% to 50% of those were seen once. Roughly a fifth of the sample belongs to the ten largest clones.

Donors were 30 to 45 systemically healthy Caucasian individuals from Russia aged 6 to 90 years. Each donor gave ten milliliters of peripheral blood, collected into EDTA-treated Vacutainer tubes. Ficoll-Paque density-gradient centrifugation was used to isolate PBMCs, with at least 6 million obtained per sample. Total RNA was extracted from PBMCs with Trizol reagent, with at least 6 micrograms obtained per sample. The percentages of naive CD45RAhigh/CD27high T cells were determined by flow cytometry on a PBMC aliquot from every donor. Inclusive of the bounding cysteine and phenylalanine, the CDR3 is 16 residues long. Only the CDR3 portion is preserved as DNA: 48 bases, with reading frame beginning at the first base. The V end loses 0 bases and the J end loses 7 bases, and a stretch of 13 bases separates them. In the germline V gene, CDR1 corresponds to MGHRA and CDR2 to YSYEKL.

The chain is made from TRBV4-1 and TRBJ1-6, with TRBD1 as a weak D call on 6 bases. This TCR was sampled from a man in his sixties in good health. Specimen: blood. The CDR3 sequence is CASSQEPGQKNSPLHF. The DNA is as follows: TGCGCCAGCAGCCAAGAACCCGGACAGAAGAATTCACCCCTCCACTTT.